The rows below give T cell receptor beta chains drawn from one sample of a study of blood T cell repertoires in COVID-19. Some clones are missing from TCRdb's copy, which holds only in-frame ones; the method was immunoSEQ multiplex PCR. Among 190,000 or so clones listed, 86% were seen once. The sequenced material came from peripheral blood. These receptors all come from a woman in her 70s with acute or convalescent COVID-19. CDR3s include the opening cysteine and the closing phenylalanine or tryptophan. Each record gives: clone size, V gene, J gene, D gene, CDR3 DNA, CDR3 protein. The D gene is left open where the match is weak. Some rows have no size entry. The others give once, few or many, or a class for an expanded clone.

few	TRBV11-3	TRBJ1-1	-	TGTGCCAGCAGTCCATACCTCCAAGCGAACACTGAAGCTTTCTTT	CASSPYLQANTEAFF
-	TRBV24-1	TRBJ2-3	TRBD1	TGTGCCACCAGTTCGCCAGGGGGATCGGCAGATACGCAGTATTTT	CATSSPGGSADTQYF
few	TRBV10-1	TRBJ1-2	-	TGCGCCAGCAGTGAAAACAGTTACTATGGCTACACCTTC	CASSENSYYGYTF
-	TRBV7-2	TRBJ2-7	TRBD1	TGTGCCAGCAGGGCCTGGGACAGGGGAGCCTACGAGCAGTACTTC	CASRAWDRGAYEQYF
-	TRBV7-2	TRBJ2-3	-	TGTGCCAGCAGCCCGACAAGGTCCAGGGGTTCTAGCACAGATACGCAGTATTTT	CASSPTRSRGSSTDTQYF
-	TRBV27	TRBJ2-3	TRBD2	TGTGCCAGCAGTAGAGATCTAGCGGGGGCCACAGATACGCAGTATTTT	CASSRDLAGATDTQYF
-	TRBV5-8	TRBJ2-5	-	TGTGCCAGCAGCTTGGAAGGAGGAGCAGAGACCCAGTACTTC	CASSLEGGAETQYF
-	TRBV4-3	TRBJ2-1	TRBD2	TGCGCCAGCAGCCAGTGGGTAGCGGGAGAGAACAATGAGCAGTTCTTC	CASSQWVAGENNEQFF
-	TRBV5-1	TRBJ1-2	TRBD1	TGCGCCAGCAGCTTGGGCACAGGGGGAAACTATGGCTACACCTTC	CASSLGTGGNYGYTF
-	TRBV9	TRBJ2-7	-	TGTGCCAGCAGCGTCGGCTTGGGGCCCTCCGGCCACGAGCAGTACTTC	CASSVGLGPSGHEQYF
-	TRBV12-5	TRBJ1-5	TRBD1	TGTGCTAGTGGTTCGTCAGGGGGTCCCAATCAGCCCCAGCATTTT	CASGSSGGPNQPQHF
-	TRBV5-5	TRBJ1-5	-	TGTGCCAGCAGCCCCCTTAGCACGTACAATCAGCCCCAGCATTTT	CASSPLSTYNQPQHF
-	TRBV15	TRBJ2-1	-	TGTGCCACCAGCAGTGGGAGGCCCTACAATGAGCAGTTCTTC	CATSSGRPYNEQFF
-	TRBV10-1	TRBJ2-5	TRBD1	TGCGCCAGCAGTGAGGGGACAGGCGAGACCCAGTACTTC	CASSEGTGETQYF
-	TRBV6-4	TRBJ2-1	-	TGTGCCAGCAGTGACTCAGACTCGGGGAGGCCCTACAATGAGCAGTTCTTC	CASSDSDSGRPYNEQFF
-	TRBV18	TRBJ2-2	TRBD1	TGTGCCAGCTCGGGGGACAGGCCTCCCGGGGAGCTGTTTTTT	CASSGDRPPGELFF
-	TRBV19	TRBJ2-5	TRBD1	TGTGCCAGTAGTCCGTGGACAGGGGAGACCCAGTACTTC	CASSPWTGETQYF
-	TRBV6-1	TRBJ2-4	TRBD1	TGTGCCAGCAGTGAACGAGAGACAGGGGTCAACATTCAGTACTTC	CASSERETGVNIQYF
-	TRBV11-2	TRBJ1-2	-	TGTGCCAGCAGCTATTCTCCAGGGCAAACTAACTATGGCTACACCTTC	CASSYSPGQTNYGYTF
-	TRBV3-1/TRBV3-2	TRBJ2-7	-	TGTGCCAGCAGCCAAGGTGCCGACAGGATCTACGAGCAGTACTTC	CASSQGADRIYEQYF
-	TRBV9	TRBJ1-1	-	TGTGCCAGCAGCGTAGCGGGGGAGGGCGCTGAAGCTTTCTTT	CASSVAGEGAEAFF
-	TRBV18	TRBJ2-3	TRBD2	TGTGCCAGCTCACCACTGCTAGCGGGGTTCACAGATACGCAGTATTTT	CASSPLLAGFTDTQYF
-	TRBV6-1	TRBJ2-7	-	TGTGCCAGCAGTGGGGGCGGGGGACACGGCGTCCGCTACGAGCAGTACTTC	CASSGGGGHGVRYEQYF
-	TRBV6-4	TRBJ2-7	-	TGTGCCAGCAGGGACACTCAAACCTACGAGCAGTACTTC	CASRDTQTYEQYF
once	TRBV25-1	TRBJ1-2	TRBD1	TGTGCCAGCAGTGACCGACAGGGGAATAACTATGGCTACACCTTC	CASSDRQGNNYGYTF
-	TRBV10-3	TRBJ1-1	TRBD1	TGTGCCATCAGTGGTACAGGGGGGTCGGGGACTGAAGCTTTCTTT	CAISGTGGSGTEAFF
once	TRBV7-6	TRBJ2-7	TRBD1	TGTGCCAGCAGCTTAGTAGGACAGGGGGGGCACGAGCAGTACTTC	CASSLVGQGGHEQYF
-	TRBV9	TRBJ1-3	TRBD1	TGTGCCAGCAGCGTAGAGGGGGCAGGGGGAAACACCATATATTTT	CASSVEGAGGNTIYF
-	TRBV25-1	TRBJ2-5	TRBD2	TGTGCCAGCAGCTTTTGGGGGGGGGAGACCCAGTACTTC	CASSFWGGETQYF
-	TRBV7-9	TRBJ2-1	-	TGTGCCAGCAGCTCAGTACAGGGCCGCTCCTACAATGAGCAGTTCTTC	CASSSVQGRSYNEQFF
-	TRBV4-3	TRBJ2-7	-	TGCGCCAGCAGCCAAGGGGCGTCGCAATACGAGCAGTACTTC	CASSQGASQYEQYF
-	TRBV2	TRBJ1-3	-	TGTGCCTGGACAGCTGCTGGAAACACCATATATTTT	CAWTAAGNTIYF
-	TRBV5-1	TRBJ2-7	-	TGCGCCAGCAAAACCTCGGCAGGGCCTACATCCTACGAGCAGTACTTC	CASKTSAGPTSYEQYF
-	TRBV5-6	TRBJ1-2	TRBD1	TGTGCCAGCAGCAAGGACAGGCAGAATGGCTACACCTTC	CASSKDRQNGYTF
-	TRBV5-1	TRBJ1-2	-	TGCGCCAGCAATGGGGGGGGCCATGGCTACACCTTC	CASNGGGHGYTF
-	TRBV28	TRBJ2-2	TRBD1	TGTGCCAGCAGGCTAACCGGGACAGGGATGGCCGGGGAGCTGTTTTTT	CASRLTGTGMAGELFF
few	TRBV28	TRBJ1-5	TRBD1	TGTGCCAGCATTGGGGACAGGACCCATCAGCCCCAGCATTTT	CASIGDRTHQPQHF
-	TRBV5-1	TRBJ2-1	-	TGCGCCAGCAGCTTGCAGGGGCCCTCTCGGGATGAGCAGTTCTTC	CASSLQGPSRDEQFF
-	TRBV11-2	TRBJ2-3	-	TGTGCCAGCAGCCCCGCTGGGGGCTCCACAGATACGCAGTATTTT	CASSPAGGSTDTQYF
-	TRBV4-1	TRBJ2-5	TRBD2	TGCGCCAGCATGGCCGAAGCGGGGGGGCGCGTAGGGTTCGGGACGAAAGAGACCCAGTACTTC	CASMAEAGGRVGFGTKETQYF
-	TRBV2	TRBJ1-6	TRBD1	TGTGCCAGCAGTGAGGCGGGACAGTATAATTCACCCCTCCACTTT	CASSEAGQYNSPLHF
-	TRBV14	TRBJ2-1	-	TGTGCCAGCAGCCAAGATTTATTCAGGGTAGGTGAGCAGTTCTTC	CASSQDLFRVGEQFF
-	TRBV6-4	TRBJ2-1	-	TGTGCCAGCAGTGCCGAGGTAGTTGGGGAGCAGTTCTTC	CASSAEVVGEQFF
-	TRBV19	TRBJ1-2	TRBD1	TGTGCCAGTAGTATAAAACCGGGACAGAGTAACTATGGCTACACCTTC	CASSIKPGQSNYGYTF
-	TRBV9	TRBJ1-1	TRBD1	TGTGCCAGCAGCGACCCCGGGACAGGGATAGGTTGGACTGAAGCTTTCTTT	CASSDPGTGIGWTEAFF
-	TRBV7-9	TRBJ1-2	-	TGTGCCAGCAGCTTACACCAGGGGACGGGCTATGGCTACACCTTC	CASSLHQGTGYGYTF
-	TRBV27	TRBJ2-3	-	TGTGCCAGCAGTTCCCGACAGGAGTCCACAGATACGCAGTATTTT	CASSSRQESTDTQYF
-	TRBV19	TRBJ2-1	TRBD2	TGTGCCAGTAGGGAAGCGGGGGGGCCTTACAATGAGCAGTTCTTC	CASREAGGPYNEQFF
-	TRBV6-1	TRBJ2-3	-	TGTGCCAGCAGTGGCCGGACTACCCAGTTCACAGATACGCAGTATTTT	CASSGRTTQFTDTQYF